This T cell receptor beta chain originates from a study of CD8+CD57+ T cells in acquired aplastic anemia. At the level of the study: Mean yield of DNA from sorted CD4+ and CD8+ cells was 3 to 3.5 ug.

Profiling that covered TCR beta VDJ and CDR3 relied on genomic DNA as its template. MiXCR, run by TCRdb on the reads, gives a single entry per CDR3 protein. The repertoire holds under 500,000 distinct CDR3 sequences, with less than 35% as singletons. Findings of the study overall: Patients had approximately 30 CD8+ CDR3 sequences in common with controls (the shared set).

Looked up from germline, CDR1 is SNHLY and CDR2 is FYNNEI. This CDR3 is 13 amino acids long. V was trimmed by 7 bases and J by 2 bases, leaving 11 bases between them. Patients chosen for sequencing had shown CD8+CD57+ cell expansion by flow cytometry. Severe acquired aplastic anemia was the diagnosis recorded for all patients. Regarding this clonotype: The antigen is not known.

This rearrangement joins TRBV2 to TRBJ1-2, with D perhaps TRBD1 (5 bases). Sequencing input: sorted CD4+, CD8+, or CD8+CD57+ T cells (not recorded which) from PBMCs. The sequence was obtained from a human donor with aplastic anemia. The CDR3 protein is CASTGPGNYGYTF. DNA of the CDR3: TGTGCCAGCACTGGTCCAGGGAACTATGGCTACACCTTC.